This TCR beta chain comes out of a study of blood T cell repertoires in COVID-19. On the study more broadly: The United States, Italy and Spain provided the acute and convalescent COVID-19 samples.

Germline V CDR1 and CDR2: MNHEY, SMNVEV (reference sequence). With V trimmed by 5 bases and J by 5 bases, 14 bases remained unmatched. The CDR3 extends over 16 amino acids. In the original processing: Amplification of reference gene primers was used by the study to estimate nucleated cell counts. Method: immunoSEQ multiplex PCR; TCRdb's copy keeps in-frame clones and lacks some. V, J and clone size are those of that table, while D and trimming were read from the DNA. Among about 250,000 clones listed, 85% to 90% were seen once. This rearrangement joins TRBV27 to TRBJ1-2, with TRBD1 matching 7 bases. The receptor comes from a woman aged 40 to 55 who had recovered from COVID-19. The sequencing input was peripheral blood. The CDR3 loop reads CASSPTPTGRGYGYTF. CDR3 in DNA: TGTGCCAGCAGTCCAACCCCGACAGGGAGAGGGTATGGCTACACCTTC.